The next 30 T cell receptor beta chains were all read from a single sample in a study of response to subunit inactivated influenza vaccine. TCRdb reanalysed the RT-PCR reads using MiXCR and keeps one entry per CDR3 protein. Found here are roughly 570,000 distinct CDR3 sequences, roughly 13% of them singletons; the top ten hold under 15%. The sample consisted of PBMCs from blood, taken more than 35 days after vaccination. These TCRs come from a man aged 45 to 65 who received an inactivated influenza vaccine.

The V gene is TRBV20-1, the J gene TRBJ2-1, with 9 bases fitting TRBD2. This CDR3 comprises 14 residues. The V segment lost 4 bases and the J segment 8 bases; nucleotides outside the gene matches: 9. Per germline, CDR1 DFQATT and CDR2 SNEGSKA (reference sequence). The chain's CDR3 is CSAKGVAGVDEQFF. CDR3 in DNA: TGCAGTGCTAAGGGGGTAGCGGGAGTTGATGAGCAGTTCTTC.

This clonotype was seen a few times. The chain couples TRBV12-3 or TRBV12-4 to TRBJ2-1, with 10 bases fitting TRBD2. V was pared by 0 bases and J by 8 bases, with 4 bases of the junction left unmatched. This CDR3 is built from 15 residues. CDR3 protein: CASSLALAGKYEQFF. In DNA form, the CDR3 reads TGTGCCAGCAGTTTAGCACTAGCGGGAAAATATGAGCAGTTCTTC.

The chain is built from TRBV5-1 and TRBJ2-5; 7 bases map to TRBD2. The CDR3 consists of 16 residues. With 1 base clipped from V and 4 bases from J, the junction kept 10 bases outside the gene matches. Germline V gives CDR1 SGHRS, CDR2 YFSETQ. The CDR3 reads CASSLRGSGPPETQYF. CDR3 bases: TGCGCCAGCAGCTTGCGGGGTAGCGGGCCCCCAGAGACCCAGTACTTC.

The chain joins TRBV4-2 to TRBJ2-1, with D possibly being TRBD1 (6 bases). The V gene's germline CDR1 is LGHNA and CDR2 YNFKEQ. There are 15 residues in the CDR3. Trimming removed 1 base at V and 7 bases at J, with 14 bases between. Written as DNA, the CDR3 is TGTGCCAGCAGCCAAGGCGCACAGGGTGGTAATGAGCAGTTCTTC. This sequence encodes CASSQGAQGGNEQFF.

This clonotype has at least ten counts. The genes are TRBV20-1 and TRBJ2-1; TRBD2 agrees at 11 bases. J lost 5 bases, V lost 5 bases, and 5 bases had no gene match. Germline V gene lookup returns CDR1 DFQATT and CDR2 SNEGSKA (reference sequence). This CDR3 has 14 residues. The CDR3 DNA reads TGCAGTGCTTCCTTAGCGGGAGGGGACAATGAGCAGTTCTTC. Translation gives CSASLAGGDNEQFF.

The CDR3 reads CASGLVHEGTDTQYF. CDR3 sequence (DNA): TGTGCTAGTGGTTTGGTACACGAGGGCACAGATACGCAGTATTTT. This chain uses TRBV12-5 with TRBJ2-3; D gene ambiguous. The CDR3 has 15 amino acids. Trimming took off 0 bases at V and 1 base at J, with 8 bases between the two ends. Germline CDR1 reads LGHNT; CDR2 reads FRNRAP.

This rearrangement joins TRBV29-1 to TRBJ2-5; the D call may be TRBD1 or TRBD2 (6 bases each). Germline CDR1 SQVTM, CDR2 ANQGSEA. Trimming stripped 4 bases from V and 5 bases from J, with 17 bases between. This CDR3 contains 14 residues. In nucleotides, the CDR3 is TGCAGCGTTGTAGGTGGGGGGCGCCTGGAGACCCAGTACTTC. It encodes CSVVGGGRLETQYF.

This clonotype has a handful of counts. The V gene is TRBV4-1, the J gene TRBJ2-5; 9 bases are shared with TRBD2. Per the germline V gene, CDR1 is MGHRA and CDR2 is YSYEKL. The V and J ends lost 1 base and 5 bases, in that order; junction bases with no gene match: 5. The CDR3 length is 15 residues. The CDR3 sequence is CASSQGGGARETQYF. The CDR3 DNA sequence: TGCGCCAGCAGCCAAGGCGGGGGGGCCCGGGAGACCCAGTACTTC.

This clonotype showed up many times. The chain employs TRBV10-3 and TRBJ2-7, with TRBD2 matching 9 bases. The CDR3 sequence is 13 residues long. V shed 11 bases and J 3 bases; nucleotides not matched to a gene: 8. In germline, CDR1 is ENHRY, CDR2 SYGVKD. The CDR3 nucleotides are TGTGCCCATACTTGGCGGGAGGGCTACGAGCAGTACTTC. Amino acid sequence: CAHTWREGYEQYF.

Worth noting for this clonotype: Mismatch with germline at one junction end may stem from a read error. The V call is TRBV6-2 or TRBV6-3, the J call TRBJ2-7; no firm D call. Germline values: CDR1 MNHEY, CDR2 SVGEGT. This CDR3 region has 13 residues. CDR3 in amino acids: CASSYGFSSEQYF. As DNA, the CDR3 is TGTGCCAGCAGTTACGGGTTCTCCTCCGAGCAGTACTTC.

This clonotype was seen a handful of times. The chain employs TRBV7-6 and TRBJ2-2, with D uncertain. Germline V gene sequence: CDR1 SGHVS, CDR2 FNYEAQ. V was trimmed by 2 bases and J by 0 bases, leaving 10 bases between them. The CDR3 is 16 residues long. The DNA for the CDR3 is TGTGCCAGCAGCTTACAAGCGCGCGCGAACACCGGGGAGCTGTTTTTT. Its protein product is CASSLQARANTGELFF.

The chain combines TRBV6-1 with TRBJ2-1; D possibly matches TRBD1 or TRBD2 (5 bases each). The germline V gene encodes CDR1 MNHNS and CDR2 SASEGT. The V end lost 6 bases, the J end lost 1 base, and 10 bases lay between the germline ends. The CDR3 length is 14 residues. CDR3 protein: CASSDWGSYNEQFF. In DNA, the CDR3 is TGTGCCAGCAGCGACTGGGGGTCCTACAATGAGCAGTTCTTC.

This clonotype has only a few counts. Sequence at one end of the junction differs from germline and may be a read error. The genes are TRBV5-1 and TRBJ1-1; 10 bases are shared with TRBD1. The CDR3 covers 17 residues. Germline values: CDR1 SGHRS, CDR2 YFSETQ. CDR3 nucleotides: TGCGCCAGCAGCTTCGGGACAGGGGCCGGGCCGAACATTGAAGCTTTCTTT. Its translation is CASSFGTGAGPNIEAFF.

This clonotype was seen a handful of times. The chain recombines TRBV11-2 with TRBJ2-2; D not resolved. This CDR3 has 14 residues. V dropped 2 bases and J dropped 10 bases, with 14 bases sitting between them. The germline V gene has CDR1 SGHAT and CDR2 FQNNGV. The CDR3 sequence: CASSLLQAQLELFF. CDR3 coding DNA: TGTGCCAGCAGCTTACTTCAGGCCCAGCTGGAGCTGTTTTTT. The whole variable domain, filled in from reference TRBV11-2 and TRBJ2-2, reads EAGVAQSPRYKIIEKRQSVAFWCNPISGHATLYWYQQILGQGPKLLIQFQNNGVVDDSQLPKDRFSAERLKGVDSTLKIQPAKLEDSAVYLCASSLLQAQLELFFGEGSRLTVL.

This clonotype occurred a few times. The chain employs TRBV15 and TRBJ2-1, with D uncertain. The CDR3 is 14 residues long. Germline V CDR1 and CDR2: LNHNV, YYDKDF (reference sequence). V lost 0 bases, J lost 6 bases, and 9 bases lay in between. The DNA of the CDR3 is TGTGCCACCAGCAGAGATATAGGGATCAATGAGCAGTTCTTC. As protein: CATSRDIGINEQFF.

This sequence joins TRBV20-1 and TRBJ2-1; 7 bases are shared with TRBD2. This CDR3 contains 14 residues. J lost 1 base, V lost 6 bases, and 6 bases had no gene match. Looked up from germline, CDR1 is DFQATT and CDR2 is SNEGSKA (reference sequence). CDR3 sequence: CSATGTNSYNEQFF. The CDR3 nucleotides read TGCAGTGCAACCGGGACTAATTCCTACAATGAGCAGTTCTTC.

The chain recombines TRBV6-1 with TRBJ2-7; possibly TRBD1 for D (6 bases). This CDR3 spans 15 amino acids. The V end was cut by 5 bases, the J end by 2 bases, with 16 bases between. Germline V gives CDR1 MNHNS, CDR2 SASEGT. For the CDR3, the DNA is TGTGCCAGCAGTAAGGAGTTTGGACAGACCTACGAGCAGTACTTC. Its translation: CASSKEFGQTYEQYF.

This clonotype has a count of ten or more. The CDR3 spells CAISENNPGLGTDTQYF. The DNA for the CDR3 is TGTGCCATCAGTGAGAACAACCCGGGACTAGGGACAGATACGCAGTATTTT. The chain links TRBV10-3 to TRBJ2-3, with 8 bases aligning to TRBD2. The CDR3 has 17 amino acids. Germline-derived CDR1 and CDR2 are ENHRY and SYGVKD. With 2 bases clipped from V and 3 bases from J, the junction kept 10 bases outside the gene matches.

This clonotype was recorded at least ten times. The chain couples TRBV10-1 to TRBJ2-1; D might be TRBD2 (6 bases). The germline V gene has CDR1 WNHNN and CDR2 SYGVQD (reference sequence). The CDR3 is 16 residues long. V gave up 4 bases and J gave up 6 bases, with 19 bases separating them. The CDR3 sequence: CASSATLYTSINEQFF. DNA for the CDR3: TGCGCCAGCAGTGCAACTTTATACACTAGCATCAATGAGCAGTTCTTC.

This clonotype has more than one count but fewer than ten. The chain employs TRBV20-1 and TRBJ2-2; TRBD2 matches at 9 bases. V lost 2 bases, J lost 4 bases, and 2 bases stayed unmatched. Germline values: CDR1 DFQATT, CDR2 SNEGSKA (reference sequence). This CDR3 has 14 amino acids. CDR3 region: CSARNSGGTGELFF. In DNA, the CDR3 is TGCAGTGCTAGAAATAGCGGGGGCACCGGGGAGCTGTTTTTT.

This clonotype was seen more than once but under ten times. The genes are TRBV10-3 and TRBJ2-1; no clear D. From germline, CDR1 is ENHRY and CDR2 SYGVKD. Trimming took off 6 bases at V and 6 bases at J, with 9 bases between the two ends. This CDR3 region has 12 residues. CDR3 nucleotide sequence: TGTGCCATCAGCTCTATGACCAATGAGCAGTTCTTC. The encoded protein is CAISSMTNEQFF.

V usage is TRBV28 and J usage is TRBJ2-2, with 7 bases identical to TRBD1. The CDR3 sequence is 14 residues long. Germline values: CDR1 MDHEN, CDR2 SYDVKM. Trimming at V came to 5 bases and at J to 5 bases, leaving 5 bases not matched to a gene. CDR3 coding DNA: TGTGCCAGCAGTAACCGGGACAGAACCGGGGAGCTGTTTTTT. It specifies CASSNRDRTGELFF.

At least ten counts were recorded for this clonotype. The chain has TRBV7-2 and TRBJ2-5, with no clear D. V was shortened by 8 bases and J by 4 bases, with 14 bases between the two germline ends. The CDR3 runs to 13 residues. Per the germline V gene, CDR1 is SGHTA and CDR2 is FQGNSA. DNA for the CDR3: TGTGCCAGCTTCGGGCAGCTCGGAGAGACCCAGTACTTC. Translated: CASFGQLGETQYF. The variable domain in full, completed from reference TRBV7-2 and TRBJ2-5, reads GAGVSQSPSNKVTEKGKDVELRCDPISGHTALYWYRQSLGQGLEFLIYFQGNSAPDKSGLPSDRFSAERTGGSVSTLTIQRTQQEDSAVYLCASFGQLGETQYFGPGTRLLVL.

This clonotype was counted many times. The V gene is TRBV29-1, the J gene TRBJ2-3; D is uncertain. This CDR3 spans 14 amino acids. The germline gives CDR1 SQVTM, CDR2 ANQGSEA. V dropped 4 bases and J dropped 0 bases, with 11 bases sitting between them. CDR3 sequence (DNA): TGCAGCGTTGCAGGTGCCGCTAGCACAGATACGCAGTATTTT. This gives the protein CSVAGAASTDTQYF.

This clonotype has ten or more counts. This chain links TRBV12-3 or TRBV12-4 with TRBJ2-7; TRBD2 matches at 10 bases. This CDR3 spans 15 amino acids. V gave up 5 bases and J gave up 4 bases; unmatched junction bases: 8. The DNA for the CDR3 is TGTGCCAGCAGTCCCCGTACTAGCGGGATATACGAGCAGTACTTC. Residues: CASSPRTSGIYEQYF.

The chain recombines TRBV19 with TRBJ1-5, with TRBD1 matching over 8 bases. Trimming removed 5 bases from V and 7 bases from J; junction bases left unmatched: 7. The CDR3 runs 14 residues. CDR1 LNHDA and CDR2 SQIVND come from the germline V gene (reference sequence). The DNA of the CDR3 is TGTGCCAGTAGTGTCAGGGGGCTTTGGCAGCCCCAGCATTTT. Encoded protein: CASSVRGLWQPQHF. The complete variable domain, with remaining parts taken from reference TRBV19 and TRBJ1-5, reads DGGITQSPKYLFRKEGQNVTLSCEQNLNHDAMYWYRQDPGQGLRLIYYSQIVNDFQKGDIAEGYSVSREKKESFPLTVTSAQKNPTAFYLCASSVRGLWQPQHFGDGTRLSIL.

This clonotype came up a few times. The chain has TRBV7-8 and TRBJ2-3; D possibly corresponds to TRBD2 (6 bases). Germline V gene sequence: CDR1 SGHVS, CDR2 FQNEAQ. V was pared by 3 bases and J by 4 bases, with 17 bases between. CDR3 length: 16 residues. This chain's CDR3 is CASSFPGRGTSDTQYF. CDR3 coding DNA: TGTGCCAGCAGCTTTCCGGGACGGGGGACGTCAGATACGCAGTATTTT.

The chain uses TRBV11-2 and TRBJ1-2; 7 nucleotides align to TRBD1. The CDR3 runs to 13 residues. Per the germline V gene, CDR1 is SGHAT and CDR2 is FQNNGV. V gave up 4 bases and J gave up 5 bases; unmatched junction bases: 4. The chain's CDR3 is CASSSTGRYGYTF. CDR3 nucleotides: TGTGCCAGCAGCTCGACAGGGCGGTATGGCTACACCTTC.

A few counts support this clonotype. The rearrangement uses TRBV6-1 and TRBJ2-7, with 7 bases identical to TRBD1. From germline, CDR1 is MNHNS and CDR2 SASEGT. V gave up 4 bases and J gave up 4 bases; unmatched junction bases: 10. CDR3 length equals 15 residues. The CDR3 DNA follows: TGTGCCAGCAGTGCTTACCGGGACAGAACTTACGAGCAGTACTTC. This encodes CASSAYRDRTYEQYF.

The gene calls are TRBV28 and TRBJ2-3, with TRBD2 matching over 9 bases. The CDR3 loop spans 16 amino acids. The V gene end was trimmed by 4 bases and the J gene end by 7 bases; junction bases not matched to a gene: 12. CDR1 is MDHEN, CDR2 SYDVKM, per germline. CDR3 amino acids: CASSSLLAGGPHTQYF. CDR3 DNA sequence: TGTGCCAGCAGTTCCCTATTGGCGGGAGGGCCCCATACGCAGTATTTT.